These 23 T cell receptor beta chains were sequenced from one sample in a study of technical replicates of blood from a handful of donors. Sequencing was performed with immunoSEQ multiplex PCR; in TCRdb, only in-frame clones are kept and a portion is missing. The sample has tens of thousands of clones; 91% are singletons. The source material was T cells isolated from PBMCs. These receptors all come from a human donor in good health.

The genes are TRBV5-6 and TRBJ1-3; possibly TRBD1 for D (6 bases). V shed 1 base and J shed 4 bases, with 15 bases lying between them. The CDR3 is 16 amino acids. In germline, CDR1 is SGHDT, CDR2 YYEEEE. CDR3 DNA: TGTGCCAGCAGCTTGAGGCAGGGGTCATGGGGAAACACCATATATTTT. It is translated as CASSLRQGSWGNTIYF.

This rearrangement joins TRBV19 to TRBJ2-7; 8 bases are shared with TRBD2. The length of the CDR3 is 13 residues. V trimming: 6 bases; J trimming: 3 bases; junction bases outside the gene matches: 4. Germline-derived CDR1 and CDR2 are LNHDA and SQIVND (reference sequence). The CDR3 DNA sequence: TGTGCCAGTAGCATAACTAGCGGCTACGAGCAGTACTTC. It specifies CASSITSGYEQYF.

The chain links TRBV28 to TRBJ2-2, with 11 bases aligning to TRBD2. After removal of 6 bases from V and 3 bases from J, the junction contained 6 bases not matched to a gene. The CDR3 extends over 16 amino acids. Germline-derived CDR1 and CDR2 are MDHEN and SYDVKM. Here the CDR3 reads CASRTRLAGHTGELFF. The CDR3 bases are TGTGCCAGCAGGACTAGACTAGCGGGGCACACCGGGGAGCTGTTTTTT.

The J gene is TRBJ1-1, the V gene TRBV6-1; D is ambiguous. This CDR3 has 11 amino acids. V lost 7 bases, J lost 1 base, and 4 bases lay in between. Germline CDR1 MNHNS, CDR2 SASEGT. CDR3 sequence reads: CASIRNTEAFF. The DNA of the CDR3 is TGTGCCAGCATTAGGAACACTGAAGCTTTCTTT.

This clone was seen a handful of times. J is TRBJ1-1 and V is TRBV5-4; tentatively, D is TRBD1 (5 bases). Trimming cost V 4 bases and J 5 bases, with 18 bases left between them. The length of the CDR3 is 15 residues. Germline CDR1 SGHNT, CDR2 YYREEE (reference sequence). CDR3 nucleotide sequence: TGTGCCAGCAGCCCACGGGAGGGGATGAGAACTGAAGCTTTCTTT. Residues: CASSPREGMRTEAFF.

The rearrangement joins TRBV28 to TRBJ2-1; 10 bases map to TRBD2. Germline V gives CDR1 MDHEN, CDR2 SYDVKM. The V segment lost 2 bases and the J segment 14 bases; nucleotides outside the gene matches: 6. CDR3 length: 13 amino acids. CDR3 residues: CASSLRPSGGEFF. CDR3 bases: TGTGCCAGCAGTTTAAGACCTAGCGGGGGTGAGTTCTTC. Full variable domain (missing parts from reference TRBV28 and TRBJ2-1): DVKVTQSSRYLVKRTGEKVFLECVQDMDHENMFWYRQDPGLGLRLIYFSYDVKMKEKGDIPEGYSVSREKKERFSLILESASTNQTSMYLCASSLRPSGGEFFGPGTRLTVL.

This chain connects TRBV9 to TRBJ2-3; TRBD2 aligns across 9 bases. V lost 0 bases to trimming and J lost 0 bases; unmatched junction nucleotides: 5. The CDR3 has 17 amino acids. From germline, CDR1 is SGDLS and CDR2 YYNGEE. The CDR3 DNA is TGTGCCAGCAGCGTAGAGGATAGCGGGGGTAGCACAGATACGCAGTATTTT. It specifies CASSVEDSGGSTDTQYF.

In its sample, this clone was seen once. This chain connects TRBV19 to TRBJ2-3; the D gene is possibly TRBD2 (6 bases). CDR3 length: 14 amino acids. Germline V gives CDR1 LNHDA, CDR2 SQIVND (reference sequence). The ends were cut back, 7 bases at V and 2 bases at J, with 13 bases in the middle. The DNA for the CDR3 is TGTGCCAGTAACCCGGGACTTCTCACAGATACGCAGTATTTT. Residues: CASNPGLLTDTQYF.

The gene calls are TRBV25-1 and TRBJ2-1; TRBD2 aligns across 14 bases. The CDR3 totals 16 residues. Germline CDR1 MGHDK, CDR2 SYGVNS. Unmatched junction bases numbered 3, after V lost 0 bases and J lost 8 bases. The CDR3 is CASSEYEGLAGDEQFF. CDR3 DNA sequence: TGTGCCAGCAGTGAATATGAGGGACTAGCGGGAGATGAGCAGTTCTTC.

This clone has only a few counts. V gene TRBV7-9 combines with J gene TRBJ2-5; D is unresolved. V was pared by 6 bases and J by 4 bases, with 12 bases between. CDR3 size: 13 residues. The germline gives CDR1 SEHNR, CDR2 FQNEAQ (reference sequence). CDR3 nucleotide sequence: TGTGCCAGCAGACTACTCCCTTCAGAGACCCAGTACTTC. Encoded protein: CASRLLPSETQYF.

The rearrangement links TRBV5-6 to TRBJ1-5, with D possibly matching TRBD1 (6 bases). Per the germline V gene, CDR1 is SGHDT and CDR2 is YYEEEE. V was trimmed by 2 bases and J by 1 base, leaving 10 bases between them. This CDR3 contains 15 residues. The CDR3 spells CASSFSGVSNQPQHF. CDR3 bases: TGTGCCAGCAGCTTTTCAGGGGTCAGCAATCAGCCCCAGCATTTT.

This clone was seen only a few times. J is TRBJ2-2 and V is TRBV19; the D gene is possibly TRBD1 (5 bases). The V and J ends lost 6 bases and 8 bases respectively, with 13 bases between them. The V gene's germline CDR1 is LNHDA and CDR2 SQIVND (reference sequence). The CDR3 contains 13 residues. The CDR3 DNA follows: TGTGCCAGTAGCCCCCAGGGTCCGGGGGAGCTGTTTTTT. As protein: CASSPQGPGELFF. The whole variable domain, filled in from reference TRBV19 and TRBJ2-2, reads DGGITQSPKYLFRKEGQNVTLSCEQNLNHDAMYWYRQDPGQGLRLIYYSQIVNDFQKGDIAEGYSVSREKKESFPLTVTSAQKNPTAFYLCASSPQGPGELFFGEGSRLTVL.

The chain employs TRBV27 and TRBJ2-7, with D tentatively TRBD2 (5 bases). Germline V lookup: CDR1 MNHEY, CDR2 SMNVEV (reference sequence). CDR3 length: 12 residues. V was clipped by 5 bases and J by 3 bases, with 8 bases between them. CDR3 in amino acids: CASSIGGYEQYF. In DNA, the CDR3 is TGTGCCAGCAGTATAGGAGGCTACGAGCAGTACTTC.

The V and J genes are TRBV9 and TRBJ2-3; TRBD2 matches at 10 bases. Germline trimming cut 2 bases from V and 1 base from J; bases unmatched to any gene: 7. The CDR3 has 17 residues. Germline CDR1 and CDR2: SGDLS and YYNGEE. The CDR3 DNA follows: TGTGCCAGCAGCGTTCTAGCGGGAGCTGAGGGCACAGATACGCAGTATTTT. It is translated as CASSVLAGAEGTDTQYF.

The count of this clone is one. The chain recombines TRBV27 with TRBJ1-4; the D gene is possibly TRBD1 (5 bases). Trimming shortened V by 0 bases and J by 12 bases, and 11 bases separated the two germline ends. Germline CDR1 reads MNHEY; CDR2 reads SMNVEV (reference sequence). CDR3 size: 13 residues. Here the CDR3 reads CASSLSGGGELFF. In DNA form, the CDR3 reads TGTGCCAGCAGTTTATCGGGGGGGGGAGAACTGTTTTTT.

The V gene is TRBV9, the J gene TRBJ2-3; the D gene is possibly TRBD2 (7 bases). CDR3 length: 19 residues. The ends were cut back, 3 bases at V and 4 bases at J, with 27 bases in the middle. Looked up from germline, CDR1 is SGDLS and CDR2 is YYNGEE. CDR3 bases: TGTGCCAGCAGCGGCTTACCTACTTTAGGCGGGGAGGGGGCAGATACGCAGTATTTT. Translated: CASSGLPTLGGEGADTQYF.

The rearrangement joins TRBV5-6 to TRBJ2-3; D is ambiguous. The length of the CDR3 is 13 residues. Germline V gene lookup returns CDR1 SGHDT and CDR2 YYEEEE. V was pared by 4 bases and J by 6 bases, with 12 bases between. CDR3 in amino acids: CASSVKLFDTQYF. CDR3 in DNA: TGTGCCAGCAGCGTTAAGCTCTTCGATACGCAGTATTTT.

A few counts support this clone. This chain joins TRBV7-3 and TRBJ1-1; 8 nucleotides line up with TRBD1. V trimming: 5 bases; J trimming: 4 bases; junction bases outside the gene matches: 6. The CDR3 extends over 14 amino acids. Germline CDR1 SGHTA, CDR2 FQGTGA. CDR3 coding DNA: TGTGCCAGCAGCCCCGGACAGGGATTCACTGAAGCTTTCTTT. Amino acid sequence: CASSPGQGFTEAFF.

The V and J genes are TRBV18 and TRBJ2-1; D is perhaps TRBD1 (6 bases). There are 13 residues in the CDR3. Trimming took off 3 bases at V and 14 bases at J, with 17 bases between the two ends. Germline V gives CDR1 KGHSH, CDR2 LQKENI. The CDR3 DNA reads TGTGCCAGCTCACCCCCGACAGGATGGGAAAAGTTCTTC. The encoded protein is CASSPPTGWEKFF.

V and J are TRBV5-1 and TRBJ2-7; 9 bases match TRBD1. CDR3 length equals 14 residues. The germline CDR1 and CDR2 sequences are SGHRS and YFSETQ. The V segment lost 2 bases and the J segment 5 bases; nucleotides outside the gene matches: 5. CDR3 residues: CASSFATGGDEQYF. In DNA form, the CDR3 reads TGCGCCAGCAGCTTTGCTACAGGGGGCGACGAGCAGTACTTC.

Only a few counts were recorded for this clone. This CDR3 reads CASSEDLTYEQYF. The CDR3 bases are TGTGCCAGCAGTGAAGACTTGACCTACGAGCAGTACTTC. This chain uses TRBV2 with TRBJ2-7, with D hard to call. CDR1 is SNHLY and CDR2 is FYNNEI in the germline V gene. CDR3 size: 13 residues. V was cut by 1 base and J by 2 bases, with 6 bases left in between.

The CDR3 protein is CADEGREKLFF. CDR3 DNA sequence: TGCGCCGACGAGGGCAGGGAAAAACTGTTTTTT. The chain couples TRBV5-1 to TRBJ1-4; no clear D gene. The germline gives CDR1 SGHRS, CDR2 YFSETQ. With 10 bases removed from V and 8 bases from J, the gap between germline ends came to 12 bases. The length of the CDR3 is 11 residues. The whole variable domain, remainder taken from reference TRBV5-1 and TRBJ1-4, is KAGVTQTPRYLIKTRGQQVTLSCSPISGHRSVSWYQQTPGQGLQFLFEYFSETQRNKGNFPGRFSGRQFSNSRSEMNVSTLELGDSALYLCADEGREKLFFGSGTQLSVL.

The chain uses TRBV12-5 and TRBJ2-2, with 13 bases fitting TRBD2. Unmatched junction bases numbered 8, after V lost 0 bases and J lost 7 bases. This CDR3 is built from 18 residues. Germline V gene data show CDR1 as LGHNT and CDR2 as FRNRAP. The CDR3: CASGLVIRTSGSHGELFF. In nucleotides, the CDR3 is TGTGCTAGTGGTTTGGTGATTAGGACTAGCGGGAGCCACGGGGAGCTGTTTTTT.